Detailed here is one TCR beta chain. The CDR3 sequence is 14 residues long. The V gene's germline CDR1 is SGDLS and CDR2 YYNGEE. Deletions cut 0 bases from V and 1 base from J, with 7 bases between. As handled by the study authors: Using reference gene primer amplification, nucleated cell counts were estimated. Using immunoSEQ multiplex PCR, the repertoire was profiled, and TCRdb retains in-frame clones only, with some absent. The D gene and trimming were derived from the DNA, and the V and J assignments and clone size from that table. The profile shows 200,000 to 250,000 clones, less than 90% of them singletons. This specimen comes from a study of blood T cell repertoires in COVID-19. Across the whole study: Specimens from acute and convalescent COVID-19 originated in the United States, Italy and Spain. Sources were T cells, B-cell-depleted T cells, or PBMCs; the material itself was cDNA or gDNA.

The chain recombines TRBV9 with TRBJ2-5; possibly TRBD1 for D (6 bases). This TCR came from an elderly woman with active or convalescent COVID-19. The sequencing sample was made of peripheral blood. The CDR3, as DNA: TGTGCCAGCAGCGTAGGGACAGTCCAAGAGACCCAGTACTTC. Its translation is CASSVGTVQETQYF.